These 22 T cell receptor beta chains were sequenced from one sample in a study of CD8+ T cells in alopecia areata. TCR sequencing used cDNA made by reverse transcription of extracted RNA. Measured with immunoSEQ multiplex PCR; TCRdb has only the in-frame clones, and not every one. The repertoire consists of about 120,000 clones, none detected only once. Sequenced input: lesional skin. These receptors were taken from a C3H/HeJ mouse with alopecia areata. This strain's MHC haplotype is H2-k.

As concerns this clone: Genes and germline are mouse. The read stops 4 residues short of the end of the CDR3; the missing end is completed from the germline J gene. J is TRBJ1-1 and V is TRBV1; maybe TRBD1 (6 bases). Germline V gene lookup returns CDR1 NSQYPW and CDR2 LRSPGD (reference sequence). V lost 3 bases and J lost 1, with 15 bases in between. The CDR3 has 16 amino acids. The sequenced part of the CDR3 DNA is TGCACCTGCAGTGCCTCTTACAGGGAGGGGAACACA. Protein product: CTCSASYREGNT. The entire CDR3 protein is CTCSASYREGNTEVFF.

Of note for this clone: The gene names given are mouse names. The sequence runs out 4 residues before the end of the CDR3; the remainder is reconstructed from the germline J gene. The gene calls are TRBV19 and TRBJ2-5, with 7 bases lining up with TRBD1. Germline loops: CDR1 FNHDT, CDR2 SITEND (reference sequence). The CDR3 runs 13 residues. The DNA read from the CDR3 is TGTGCCAGCAGTCTCGACAGGGCAGAC. It is translated as CASSLDRAD. The full CDR3 protein is CASSLDRADTQYF.

To note about this clone: Mouse gene names apply. The observed sequence ends 4 residues before the CDR3 terminus, with the missing tail filled in from the germline J gene. The chain has TRBV13-3 and TRBJ1-2; TRBD1 might be the D (5 bases). CDR3 size: 14 residues. V was shortened by 2 bases and J by 0 bases, with 8 bases between the two germline ends. The germline CDR1 and CDR2 sequences are NNHDY and SYVADS. CDR3 amino acids: CASSEGHPNSDYTF. The CDR3 DNA, read in part, is TGTGCCAGCAGTGAAGGACATCCAAACTCC.

Details on this clone: Gene and germline names: mouse. The CDR3 is cut off 4 residues early in the read; its end comes from the germline J gene. V usage is TRBV1 and J usage is TRBJ2-3; TRBD2 aligns across 10 bases. J gave up 0 bases and V 5 bases, and 8 bases lay outside the gene matches. Germline lookup yields CDR1 NSQYPW and CDR2 LRSPGD (reference sequence). This CDR3 spans 17 amino acids. CDR3 DNA (partial): TGCACCTGCAGTCTCGTGACTGGGGGGACTAGTGCAGAA. It yields the protein CTCSLVTGGTSAE. The full CDR3 protein reads CTCSLVTGGTSAETLYF.

The table lists this clone with a few counts. The gene names here belong to mouse. The observed sequence ends 4 residues before the CDR3 terminus, with the missing tail filled in from the germline J gene. This chain connects TRBV13-1 to TRBJ2-7; 7 bases fit TRBD2. V trimming: 1 base; J trimming: 0 bases; junction bases outside the gene matches: 4. The CDR3 length is 15 residues. Looked up from germline, CDR1 is NSHNY and CDR2 is SYGAGN. Partial CDR3 DNA: TGTGCCAGCAGTGATAGACTGGGTCTCTCCTAT. Translated: CASSDRLGLSY. The CDR3 as a whole reads CASSDRLGLSYEQYF.

This clone was picked up a small number of times. The genes and germline here are from mouse. The CDR3 is cut off 4 residues early in the read; its end comes from the germline J gene. This sequence joins TRBV13-3 and TRBJ2-5, with 7 bases matching TRBD1. Trimming took 5 bases from V and 2 from J; bases not matched to a gene: 8. This CDR3 comprises 15 residues. Germline CDR1 is NNHDY and CDR2 is SYVADS. CDR3 DNA (partial): TGTGCCAGCAGCCCCACAGGGGATAGCCAAGAC. This gives the protein CASSPTGDSQD. The entire CDR3 protein reads CASSPTGDSQDTQYF.

In this sample, this clone turned up a few times. Germline and genes: mouse. The CDR3 is cut off 4 residues early in the read; its end comes from the germline J gene. V is TRBV13-3 and J is TRBJ2-2; possible D gene TRBD1, 6 bases. Germline lookup yields CDR1 NNHDY and CDR2 SYVADS. There are 15 residues in the CDR3. Trimming took 0 bases from V and 3 from J, leaving 9 bases between them. The sequenced CDR3 bases are TGTGCCAGCAGTGATGCAGAGGGGGACACCGGG. Its translation is CASSDAEGDTG. In full, the CDR3 is CASSDAEGDTGQLYF.

With regard to this clone: Mouse names are used for the genes. The read stops 4 residues short of the end of the CDR3; the missing end is completed from the germline J gene. The chain recombines TRBV19 with TRBJ1-1; D ambiguous. Deletions cut 0 bases from V and 0 bases from J, with 9 bases between. Per the germline V gene, CDR1 is FNHDT and CDR2 is SITEND (reference sequence). The CDR3 is made up of 15 amino acids. CDR3 residues: CASSIAVGANTEVFF. The CDR3 bases that were read are TGTGCCAGCAGTATAGCTGTGGGTGCAAACACA.

Comment on this clone: Gene names are the mouse ones. The missing CDR3 end, 4 residues past where the read stops, is filled in from the germline J gene. The rearrangement joins TRBV13-3 to TRBJ2-2; D is unresolved. CDR3 length: 12 amino acids. V was clipped by 3 bases and J by 6 bases, with 6 bases between them. CDR1 is NNHDY, CDR2 SYVADS, per germline. The CDR3: CASSGRAGQLYF. The CDR3 DNA, read in part, is TGTGCCAGCAGTGGAAGGGCCGGG.

This clone was seen only a few times. The TCRdb protein fails to match the DNA translation at residue 12; the protein reported here was translated from the DNA. Gene names follow the mouse nomenclature. Sequencing ends 3 residues short of the CDR3 end; the germline J gene provides the rest. V and J are TRBV17 and TRBJ1-3; D unclear. The length of the CDR3 is 15 residues. V was pared by 0 bases and J by 2 bases, with 8 bases between. Germline CDR1 and CDR2: MNHDT and YYDKIL. The CDR3 DNA, read in part, is TGTGCTAGCAGTAGAGATGGGGAGGCTGGAAATACG. Amino acids: CASSRDGEAGNT. The entire CDR3 reads CASSRDGEAGNTLYF.

This clone was picked up a small number of times. Genes here carry mouse names. The CDR3 is cut off 4 residues early in the read; its end comes from the germline J gene. The genes are TRBV19 and TRBJ2-1; TRBD1 agrees at 7 bases. This CDR3 is 14 amino acids long. From germline, CDR1 is FNHDT and CDR2 SITEND (reference sequence). The junction had 3 bases not matched to a gene; V was cut back by 1 base and J by 5 bases. The sequenced CDR3 bases are TGTGCCAGCAGTATACGGCAGGGGGATGCT. This translates into CASSIRQGDA. The whole CDR3 sequence reads CASSIRQGDAEQFF.

As regards this clone: Gene and germline names: mouse. The missing CDR3 end, 4 residues past where the read stops, is filled in from the germline J gene. The V gene is TRBV13-1, the J gene TRBJ2-5; 8 bases match TRBD1. Germline CDR1 reads NSHNY; CDR2 reads SYGAGN. This CDR3 contains 14 residues. The CDR3 bases that were read are TGTGCCAGCAGTGTCAGGGGGCAGGAGGAC. Its protein is CASSVRGQED. The whole CDR3 region reads CASSVRGQEDTQYF.

With regard to this clone: Genes and germline are mouse. Partial CDR3 DNA: TGTGCCAGCAGCCCCGGACTGGGGGGATACACCGGG. Protein: CASSPGLGGYTG. The whole CDR3 protein is CASSPGLGGYTGQLYF. V is TRBV14 and J is TRBJ2-2; 11 nucleotides match TRBD2. Read sequence stops 4 residues before the CDR3 end, and the germline J gene provides the missing end. The CDR3 length is 16 residues. Germline values: CDR1 SGHDT, CDR2 FRDEAV. V lost 5 bases, J lost 3 bases, and 6 bases stayed unmatched.

This clone was seen only a few times. Germline and genes here are mouse. Read data end 4 residues before the CDR3 end; the end is taken from the germline J gene. This chain uses TRBV19 with TRBJ1-2, with 9 bases lining up with TRBD1. The CDR3 has 15 amino acids. Germline CDR1 is FNHDT and CDR2 is SITEND (reference sequence). V was pared by 1 base and J by 4 bases, with 5 bases of the junction left unmatched. The part of the CDR3 DNA that was read is TGTGCCAGCAGTATAATCGGGACAGGGAGCTCC. Translation: CASSIIGTGSS. The entire CDR3 sequence reads CASSIIGTGSSDYTF.

This clone came up a few times. The genes and germline here are from mouse. The read stops 4 residues short of the end of the CDR3; the missing end is completed from the germline J gene. The chain joins TRBV19 to TRBJ2-3, with TRBD2 as a possible D gene (7 bases). The germline gives CDR1 FNHDT, CDR2 SITEND (reference sequence). The germline V and J ends were trimmed by 6 bases and 1 base, with 9 bases remaining between them. The CDR3 spans 13 residues. The DNA read from the CDR3 is TGTGCCAGCATGGGGGGCGGTGCAGAA. Translated: CASMGGGAE. The complete CDR3 sequence is CASMGGGAETLYF.

This clone turned up a few times. The database protein in TCRdb disagrees with the DNA translation at residue 13; the sequence shown here was translated from the DNA. Gene names refer to mouse genes. The CDR3 region is CTCSGGQFSSGNTLYF. Partial CDR3 DNA: TGCACCTGCAGTGGGGGACAATTCTCTTCTGGAAATACG. V is TRBV1 and J is TRBJ1-3; a possible D gene is TRBD1 (6 bases). The read terminates 3 residues ahead of where the CDR3 ends, so the germline J gene completes it. CDR1 is NSQYPW, CDR2 LRSPGD, per germline (reference sequence). The CDR3 spans 16 residues. V was trimmed by 4 bases and J by 0 bases, leaving 13 bases between them.

There are many counts of this clone. Here the gene names and germline are mouse. The CDR3 here is CASRDWGAPYAEQFF. The sequenced part of the CDR3 DNA is TGTGCCAGCAGGGACTGGGGGGCCCCCTATGCT. J is TRBJ2-1 and V is TRBV13-3; 11 nucleotides line up with TRBD2. The CDR3 end falls 4 residues outside the read, so it is completed with the germline J gene. The CDR3 is 15 residues long. Trimming removed 5 bases from V and 3 bases from J; junction bases left unmatched: 4. Germline lookup yields CDR1 NNHDY and CDR2 SYVADS.

The sample holds a few counts of this clone. Mouse gene names and germline throughout. The part of the CDR3 DNA that was read is TGCACCTGCAGTGAGGACAGGACGGGGTCC. As protein: CTCSEDRTGS. The full CDR3 protein reads CTCSEDRTGSDYTF. The chain uses TRBV1 and TRBJ1-2; 7 nucleotides align to TRBD1. Read data end 4 residues before the CDR3 end; the end is taken from the germline J gene. Germline V gives CDR1 NSQYPW, CDR2 LRSPGD (reference sequence). The CDR3 contains 14 residues.

Worth noting for this clone: Gene names follow the mouse nomenclature. Sequencing ends 4 residues short of the CDR3 end; the germline J gene provides the rest. This chain connects TRBV19 to TRBJ1-4, with a tentative D call TRBD1 (6 bases). The CDR3 is 12 amino acids. Between the trimmed V and J ends, which lost 9 bases and 0 bases, there was a span of 6 bases. Germline V gene data show CDR1 as FNHDT and CDR2 as SITEND (reference sequence). The CDR3 sequence: CATGVSNERLFF. CDR3 DNA (partial): TGTGCCACAGGGGTTTCCAACGAA. The complete variable domain, with remaining parts taken from reference TRBV19 and TRBJ1-4, reads GGIITQTPKFLIGQEGQKLTLKCQQNFNHDTMYWYRQDSGKGLRLIYYSITENDLQKGDLSEGYDASREKKSSFSLTVTSAQKNEMAVFLCATGVSNERLFFGHGTKLSVL.

For this clone: At residue 13, TCRdb's protein disagrees with the DNA translation; the protein shown here derives from the DNA. Genes here carry mouse names. The read gets to within 3 residues of the CDR3 end, and the germline J gene fills in the rest. This chain links TRBV1 with TRBJ1-3, with 8 bases aligning to TRBD1. From germline, CDR1 is NSQYPW and CDR2 LRSPGD (reference sequence). The CDR3 length is 16 residues. Germline trimming cut 1 base from V and 2 bases from J; bases unmatched to any gene: 4. The CDR3 bases that were read are TGCACCTGCAGTGCAGGGCCAGGGGGCGCTGGAAATACG. Translating gives CTCSAGPGGAGNT. The complete CDR3 reads CTCSAGPGGAGNTLYF.

This clone turned up a few times. Germline and genes: mouse. The read ends 4 residues shy of where the CDR3 ends; the end is completed using the germline J gene. V and J are TRBV13-1 and TRBJ2-7, with D maybe TRBD1 (6 bases). CDR1 and CDR2 (germline): NSHNY, SYGAGN. This CDR3 contains 14 residues. The CDR3 is CASSDEEDRYEQYF. Partial CDR3 DNA: TGTGCCAGCAGTGATGAAGAGGACAGATAT.

With respect to this clone: Gene names and germline refer to mouse. The read ends 4 residues shy of where the CDR3 ends; the end is completed using the germline J gene. This chain joins TRBV17 and TRBJ2-5; 10 positions match TRBD1. The V gene's germline CDR1 is MNHDT and CDR2 YYDKIL. This CDR3 spans 15 amino acids. Losses at the gene ends were 6 bases for V and 3 bases for J; bases not matched to a gene: 6. CDR3 region: CASSPPGQGQDTQYF. The part of the CDR3 DNA that was read is TGTGCTAGCAGCCCTCCGGGACAGGGGCAAGAC.